The 29 T cell receptor beta chains below were found in one sample sequenced in a study of blood T cell repertoires in COVID-19. The repertoire was sequenced with immunoSEQ multiplex PCR; TCRdb's copy has only in-frame clones and lacks some. The sample lists fewer than 110,000 clones, more than 80% occurring once. Sequenced sample: peripheral blood. These receptor sequences come from a woman in her sixties or seventies with acute or convalescent COVID-19.

The chain joins TRBV25-1 to TRBJ1-5; D unresolved. CDR3 length equals 11 residues. Germline-derived CDR1 and CDR2 are MGHDK and SYGVNS. V was trimmed by 4 bases and J by 9 bases, leaving 7 bases between them. The CDR3 coding sequence is TGTGCCAGCAGTGGGGAGGGGCCCCAGCATTTT. Translating gives CASSGEGPQHF.

The chain joins TRBV27 to TRBJ1-2; D possibly corresponds to TRBD1 (6 bases). From germline, CDR1 is MNHEY and CDR2 SMNVEV (reference sequence). CDR3 size: 12 residues. V was trimmed by 4 bases and J by 8 bases, leaving 11 bases between them. DNA of the CDR3: TGTGCCAGCAGTTCCCGGACAGCCGGCTACACCTTC. It is translated as CASSSRTAGYTF.

CDR3 sequence (DNA): TGTGCCAGTACCAATCCCAGACTCCGACCTTACGAGCAGTACTTC. Translated, it gives CASTNPRLRPYEQYF. This chain joins TRBV19 and TRBJ2-7; no reliable D call. The CDR3 totals 15 residues. V was cut by 7 bases and J by 4 bases, with 20 bases left in between. CDR1 is LNHDA, CDR2 SQIVND, per germline (reference sequence). Looking up the rest from reference TRBV19 and TRBJ2-7 gives the full variable domain: DGGITQSPKYLFRKEGQNVTLSCEQNLNHDAMYWYRQDPGQGLRLIYYSQIVNDFQKGDIAEGYSVSREKKESFPLTVTSAQKNPTAFYLCASTNPRLRPYEQYFGPGTRLTVT.

V is TRBV5-6 and J is TRBJ1-1; D uncertain. Per the germline V gene, CDR1 is SGHDT and CDR2 is YYEEEE. The CDR3 contains 15 residues. The germline V and J ends were trimmed by 0 bases and 3 bases, with 12 bases remaining between them. CDR3 in amino acids: CASSLAVESDTEAFF. As DNA, the CDR3 is TGTGCCAGCAGCTTGGCCGTCGAGTCCGACACTGAAGCTTTCTTT. The whole variable domain, filled in from reference TRBV5-6 and TRBJ1-1, reads DAGVTQSPTHLIKTRGQQVTLRCSPKSGHDTVSWYQQALGQGPQFIFQYYEEEERQRGNFPDRFSGHQFPNYSSELNVNALLLGDSALYLCASSLAVESDTEAFFGQGTRLTVV.

This sequence joins TRBV15 and TRBJ2-1; D is unresolved. Trimming removed 0 bases at V and 8 bases at J, with 5 bases between. Germline assignment: CDR1 LNHNV and CDR2 YYDKDF (reference sequence). CDR3 size: 12 residues. CDR3 nucleotides: TGTGCCACCAGCAGAGATTACTATGAGCAGTTCTTC. It yields the protein CATSRDYYEQFF. The full variable domain, rest sourced from reference TRBV15 and TRBJ2-1, is DAMVIQNPRYQVTQFGKPVTLSCSQTLNHNVMYWYQQKSSQAPKLLFHYYDKDFNNEADTPDNFQSRRPNTSFCFLDIRSPGLGDTAMYLCATSRDYYEQFFGPGTRLTVL.

The rearrangement uses TRBV6-6 and TRBJ2-2, with D perhaps matching TRBD1 (6 bases). This CDR3 has 15 amino acids. Between the trimmed V and J ends, which lost 6 bases and 5 bases, there was a span of 16 bases. Germline assignment: CDR1 MNHNY and CDR2 SVGAGI (reference sequence). The CDR3 region is CASSRPGELTGELFF. CDR3 DNA: TGTGCCAGCAGCCGTCCAGGGGAGTTAACCGGGGAGCTGTTTTTT.

This clone was seen only once. Relative to the germline gene, one junction end is altered; a read error may explain this. The CDR3 nucleotides read TGTGCTAGCAGCCCAGGACTAGCGGGAGATACGCAGTATTTT. It encodes CASSPGLAGDTQYF. The V call is TRBV7-7, the J call TRBJ2-3; TRBD2 matches 11 bases. CDR3 size: 14 residues. Germline lookup yields CDR1 SSHAT and CDR2 FNYEAQ (reference sequence).

The CDR3 loop is CASSLTRLEAFF. CDR3 bases: TGTGCCAGCAGCTTAACCAGGCTTGAAGCTTTCTTT. The chain has TRBV13 and TRBJ1-1; D not certain. Looked up from germline, CDR1 is PRHDT and CDR2 is FYEKMQ (reference sequence). V was pared by 2 bases and J by 7 bases, with 8 bases between. The CDR3 is 12 residues long.

The chain links TRBV5-1 to TRBJ1-1; D unclear. Trimming left V 5 bases short and J 7 bases short, with 9 bases between. The length of the CDR3 is 11 residues. CDR1 and CDR2 from the germline V gene are SGHRS and YFSETQ. The DNA for the CDR3 is TGCGCCAGCAGGAGTGAGGGTGAAGCTTTCTTT. It codes for CASRSEGEAFF.

The rearrangement links TRBV24-1 to TRBJ2-1; TRBD1 matches at 7 bases. The CDR3 is 15 residues long. J lost 0 bases, V lost 9 bases, and 7 bases had no gene match. Germline values: CDR1 KGHDR, CDR2 SFDVKD. CDR3 sequence: CATGKQGSSYNEQFF. Here the CDR3 DNA reads TGTGCCACCGGTAAACAGGGGAGCTCCTACAATGAGCAGTTCTTC.

The CDR3 loop is CASSPRTGDTQYF. CDR3 DNA sequence: TGCGCCAGCAGCCCGAGGACAGGAGATACGCAGTATTTT. This chain links TRBV5-1 with TRBJ2-3; 7 bases are a match to TRBD1. J gave up 5 bases and V 4 bases, and 4 bases lay outside the gene matches. CDR1 is SGHRS and CDR2 is YFSETQ in the germline V gene. The CDR3 totals 13 residues.

The chain carries TRBV27 and TRBJ2-1, with 10 positions matching TRBD2. V lost 6 bases, J lost 8 bases, and 4 bases stayed unmatched. There are 13 residues in the CDR3. Looked up from germline, CDR1 is MNHEY and CDR2 is SMNVEV (reference sequence). Here the CDR3 DNA reads TGTGCCAGCAGGGCTAGCGGGAGAGATGAGCAGTTCTTC. Its translation is CASRASGRDEQFF.

The CDR3 DNA reads TGTGCCAGCAGTTACTCAGGACAGGGCTATGGCTACACCTTC. It specifies CASSYSGQGYGYTF. V gene TRBV6-5 combines with J gene TRBJ1-2; TRBD1 agrees at 8 bases. Germline CDR1 is MNHEY and CDR2 is SVGAGI. V shed 0 bases and J 4 bases; nucleotides not matched to a gene: 1. The CDR3 spans 14 residues.

The J gene is TRBJ2-5, the V gene TRBV24-1; TRBD1 might be the D (5 bases). V gave up 4 bases and J gave up 5 bases, with 13 bases separating them. Germline CDR1 reads KGHDR; CDR2 reads SFDVKD. The CDR3 has 14 residues. The CDR3 spells CATSENTGVETQYF. DNA for the CDR3: TGTGCCACCAGTGAGAACACAGGCGTGGAGACCCAGTACTTC.

The CDR3 here is CASSLRGQGTTNEKLFF. The CDR3 nucleotides read TGTGCCAGCAGCTTAAGGGGACAGGGGACGACTAATGAAAAACTGTTTTTT. This rearrangement joins TRBV11-3 to TRBJ1-4; 10 nucleotides line up with TRBD1. This CDR3 spans 17 amino acids. Germline CDR1 is SGHNT and CDR2 is YENEEA. V was clipped by 2 bases and J by 2 bases; unmatched bases: 5.

CDR3 nucleotide sequence: TGTGCCAGCTCACCATTGGACAGGGCCGAGCAGTACGTC. As protein: CASSPLDRAEQYV. The chain uses TRBV18 and TRBJ2-7; 8 bases agree with TRBD1. CDR1 and CDR2 (germline): KGHSH, LQKENI. The CDR3 has 13 residues. J lost 6 bases, V lost 2 bases, and 3 bases had no gene match.

V is TRBV6-2 or TRBV6-3 and J is TRBJ2-1, with 10 nucleotides matching TRBD1. Looked up from germline, CDR1 is MNHEY and CDR2 is SVGEGT. V lost 6 bases to trimming and J lost 5 bases; unmatched junction nucleotides: 7. This CDR3 comprises 15 residues. The CDR3 bases are TGTGCCAGCAGCCGCCCGGGACAGGGGAACAATGAGCAGTTCTTC. Residues: CASSRPGQGNNEQFF.

This chain uses TRBV5-4 with TRBJ1-1, with D uncertain. CDR3 length equals 15 residues. CDR1 and CDR2 from the germline V gene are SGHNT and YYREEE (reference sequence). V lost 2 bases and J 0 bases, leaving 11 bases between the germline ends. CDR3 protein: CASSFATHMNTEAFF. For the CDR3, the DNA is TGTGCCAGCAGCTTCGCCACGCACATGAACACTGAAGCTTTCTTT.

V and J are TRBV29-1 and TRBJ1-5; D unresolved. V lost 4 bases and J lost 4, with 11 bases in between. This CDR3 has 13 amino acids. Looked up from germline, CDR1 is SQVTM and CDR2 is ANQGSEA. CDR3 in DNA: TGCAGCGTTGCGTGGGCCACGAATCAGCCCCAGCATTTT. It yields the protein CSVAWATNQPQHF. Using reference TRBV29-1 and TRBJ1-5 for the parts outside the CDR3, the full variable domain is SAVISQKPSRDICQRGTSLTIQCQVDSQVTMMFWYRQQPGQSLTLIATANQGSEATYESGFVIDKFPISRPNLTFSTLTVSNMSPEDSSIYLCSVAWATNQPQHFGDGTRLSIL.

The CDR3 reads CASSPPTSGSGEQYF. CDR3 coding DNA: TGTGCCAGCTCACCGCCGACTAGCGGGAGTGGCGAGCAGTACTTC. The chain has TRBV18 and TRBJ2-7; 12 bases agree with TRBD2. Germline V gene data show CDR1 as KGHSH and CDR2 as LQKENI. The CDR3 has 15 residues. V trimming: 3 bases; J trimming: 6 bases; junction bases outside the gene matches: 6.

The chain has TRBV12-3 or TRBV12-4 and TRBJ2-3; perhaps TRBD1 as D (6 bases). CDR3 length: 13 amino acids. Between the trimmed V and J ends, which lost 5 bases and 4 bases, there was a span of 10 bases. This CDR3 is CASSLPGADTQYF. The CDR3 region has the DNA TGTGCCAGCAGTCTTCCAGGGGCAGATACGCAGTATTTT.

The V call is TRBV10-3, the J call TRBJ2-7, with a weak D call TRBD2 (5 bases). V was clipped by 4 bases and J by 3 bases, with 10 bases between them. The CDR3 contains 13 residues. Germline-derived CDR1 and CDR2 are ENHRY and SYGVKD. This CDR3 is CAISGGLHYEQYF. DNA for the CDR3: TGTGCCATCAGTGGCGGACTCCACTACGAGCAGTACTTC.

This chain uses TRBV27 with TRBJ1-5; D is ambiguous. The CDR3 covers 15 residues. Per germline, CDR1 MNHEY and CDR2 SMNVEV (reference sequence). The ends were cut back, 3 bases at V and 3 bases at J, with 12 bases in the middle. The CDR3 region is CASSLRSGFNQPQHF. The CDR3 bases are TGTGCCAGCAGTTTGCGATCGGGATTCAATCAGCCCCAGCATTTT.

The chain employs TRBV19 and TRBJ2-2, with 7 nucleotides matching TRBD1. In germline, CDR1 is LNHDA, CDR2 SQIVND (reference sequence). The CDR3 extends over 13 amino acids. Trimming removed 6 bases from V and 6 bases from J; junction bases left unmatched: 4. The CDR3 sequence: CASSKTGAGELFF. The CDR3 DNA sequence: TGTGCCAGTAGCAAAACAGGGGCCGGGGAGCTGTTTTTT.

This sequence joins TRBV29-1 and TRBJ1-2; D is possibly TRBD1 (5 bases). The germline CDR1 and CDR2 sequences are SQVTM and ANQGSEA. V was cut by 4 bases and J by 4 bases, with 13 bases left in between. The CDR3 sequence is 13 residues long. The CDR3: CSVGARGPYGYTF. Here the CDR3 DNA reads TGCAGCGTTGGGGCAAGGGGCCCCTATGGCTACACCTTC. The complete variable domain, with remaining parts taken from reference TRBV29-1 and TRBJ1-2, reads SAVISQKPSRDICQRGTSLTIQCQVDSQVTMMFWYRQQPGQSLTLIATANQGSEATYESGFVIDKFPISRPNLTFSTLTVSNMSPEDSSIYLCSVGARGPYGYTFGSGTRLTVV.

This sequence joins TRBV5-4 and TRBJ1-2; D not certain. The CDR3 runs to 14 residues. The germline V and J ends were trimmed by 0 bases and 5 bases, with 11 bases remaining between them. Per the germline V gene, CDR1 is SGHNT and CDR2 is YYREEE (reference sequence). This CDR3 reads CASSLDGEVYGYTF. In DNA form, the CDR3 reads TGTGCCAGCAGCTTGGACGGAGAAGTATATGGCTACACCTTC. Filled out from reference TRBV5-4 and TRBJ1-2, the complete variable domain reads ETGVTQSPTHLIKTRGQQVTLRCSSQSGHNTVSWYQQALGQGPQFIFQYYREEENGRGNFPPRFSGLQFPNYSSELNVNALELDDSALYLCASSLDGEVYGYTFGSGTRLTVV.

There are a few counts of this clone. The chain links TRBV7-3 to TRBJ1-6, with 7 positions matching TRBD1. The CDR3 runs to 14 residues. The V gene end was trimmed by 1 base and the J gene end by 7 bases; junction bases not matched to a gene: 1. Germline V gene data show CDR1 as SGHTA and CDR2 as FQGTGA. The CDR3 nucleotides are TGTGCCAGCAGCTTAAAGGGGGCAAATTCACCCCTCCACTTT. Protein sequence: CASSLKGANSPLHF.

The DNA of the CDR3 is TGTGCCAGCAGTTACTCAGCTAGCGGGAGGGCCAGGGAGCAGTTCTTC. This encodes CASSYSASGRAREQFF. This sequence joins TRBV6-5 and TRBJ2-1, with 12 bases lining up with TRBD2. CDR3 length equals 16 residues. V shed 0 bases, J shed 10 bases, and the junction held 7 bases outside the gene matches. Germline V gives CDR1 MNHEY, CDR2 SVGAGI.

The chain carries TRBV5-4 and TRBJ2-1; D might be TRBD2 (5 bases). The CDR3 totals 14 residues. The germline V and J ends were trimmed by 4 bases and 1 base, with 9 bases remaining between them. CDR1 and CDR2 from the germline V gene are SGHNT and YYREEE (reference sequence). The CDR3 region is CASSPRGSYNEQFF. The CDR3 DNA reads TGTGCCAGCAGCCCACGGGGTTCCTACAATGAGCAGTTCTTC.